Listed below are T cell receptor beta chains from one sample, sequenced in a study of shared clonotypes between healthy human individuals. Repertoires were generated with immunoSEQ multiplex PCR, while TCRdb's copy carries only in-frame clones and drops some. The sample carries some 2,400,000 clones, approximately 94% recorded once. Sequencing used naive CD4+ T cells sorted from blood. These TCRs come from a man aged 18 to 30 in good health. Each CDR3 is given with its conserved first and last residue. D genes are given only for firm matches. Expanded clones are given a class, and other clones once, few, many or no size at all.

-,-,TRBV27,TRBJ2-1,TGTGCCAGCAGCCACACGGTCTCGTGGACCTACAATGAGCAGTTCTTC,CASSHTVSWTYNEQFF
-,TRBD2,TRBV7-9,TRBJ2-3,TGTGCCAGCAGCAAATGGACTAGCGGGAGGGTGACAGATACGCAGTATTTT,CASSKWTSGRVTDTQYF
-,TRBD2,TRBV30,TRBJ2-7,TGTGCCTGGAGCGGAACCAGCGGGAGGCCCTCCTACGAGCAGTACTTC,CAWSGTSGRPSYEQYF
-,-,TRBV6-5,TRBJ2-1,TGTGCCAGCAAGATGCTCAATCACAATGAGCAGTTCTTC,CASKMLNHNEQFF
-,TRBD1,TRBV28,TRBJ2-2,TGTGCCAGCATCCAAAGTCCCGGGACAGGGCCCGGGGAGCTGTTTTTT,CASIQSPGTGPGELFF
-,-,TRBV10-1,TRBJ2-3,TGCGTCATCGTAGCGGTACAGAGTAACACAGATACGCAGTATTTT,CVIVAVQSNTDTQYF
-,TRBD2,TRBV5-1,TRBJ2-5,TGCGCCAGCAGCTTGCTCGGGACTAGCGGATCCCAAGAGACCCAGTACTTC,CASSLLGTSGSQETQYF
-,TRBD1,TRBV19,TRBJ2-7,TGTGCCAGTAGGAATCGGGACAGGGGGATGCACGAGCAGTACTTC,CASRNRDRGMHEQYF
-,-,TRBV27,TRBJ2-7,TGTGCCGGGGGAGGAGGGGCCGCCTTGCTCTCCTACGAGCAGTACTTC,CAGGGGAALLSYEQYF
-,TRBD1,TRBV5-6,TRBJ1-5,TGTGCCAGCAGCTTGGAGGCAGGGGGCTTTGGCAATCAGCCCCAGCATTTT,CASSLEAGGFGNQPQHF
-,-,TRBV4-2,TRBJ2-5,TGTGCCAGCAGCCAAGCCGGCAGGGGGGAAGTGGAGACCCAGTACTTC,CASSQAGRGEVETQYF
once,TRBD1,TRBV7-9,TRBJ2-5,TGTGCCAGCAGCTACGGACAGGGGAGCCAAGAGACCCAGTACTTC,CASSYGQGSQETQYF
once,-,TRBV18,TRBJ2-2,TGTGCCAGCTCACCTCAGGGGCGTGGGTACACCGGGGAGCTGTTTTTT,CASSPQGRGYTGELFF
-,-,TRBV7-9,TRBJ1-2,TGTGCCAGCCTGAAGTCGGGGGGAAGCGGCTACACCTTC,CASLKSGGSGYTF
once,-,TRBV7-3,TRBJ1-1,TGTGCCAGCAGCTTGGACCGTGACGCTGAAGCTTTCTTT,CASSLDRDAEAFF